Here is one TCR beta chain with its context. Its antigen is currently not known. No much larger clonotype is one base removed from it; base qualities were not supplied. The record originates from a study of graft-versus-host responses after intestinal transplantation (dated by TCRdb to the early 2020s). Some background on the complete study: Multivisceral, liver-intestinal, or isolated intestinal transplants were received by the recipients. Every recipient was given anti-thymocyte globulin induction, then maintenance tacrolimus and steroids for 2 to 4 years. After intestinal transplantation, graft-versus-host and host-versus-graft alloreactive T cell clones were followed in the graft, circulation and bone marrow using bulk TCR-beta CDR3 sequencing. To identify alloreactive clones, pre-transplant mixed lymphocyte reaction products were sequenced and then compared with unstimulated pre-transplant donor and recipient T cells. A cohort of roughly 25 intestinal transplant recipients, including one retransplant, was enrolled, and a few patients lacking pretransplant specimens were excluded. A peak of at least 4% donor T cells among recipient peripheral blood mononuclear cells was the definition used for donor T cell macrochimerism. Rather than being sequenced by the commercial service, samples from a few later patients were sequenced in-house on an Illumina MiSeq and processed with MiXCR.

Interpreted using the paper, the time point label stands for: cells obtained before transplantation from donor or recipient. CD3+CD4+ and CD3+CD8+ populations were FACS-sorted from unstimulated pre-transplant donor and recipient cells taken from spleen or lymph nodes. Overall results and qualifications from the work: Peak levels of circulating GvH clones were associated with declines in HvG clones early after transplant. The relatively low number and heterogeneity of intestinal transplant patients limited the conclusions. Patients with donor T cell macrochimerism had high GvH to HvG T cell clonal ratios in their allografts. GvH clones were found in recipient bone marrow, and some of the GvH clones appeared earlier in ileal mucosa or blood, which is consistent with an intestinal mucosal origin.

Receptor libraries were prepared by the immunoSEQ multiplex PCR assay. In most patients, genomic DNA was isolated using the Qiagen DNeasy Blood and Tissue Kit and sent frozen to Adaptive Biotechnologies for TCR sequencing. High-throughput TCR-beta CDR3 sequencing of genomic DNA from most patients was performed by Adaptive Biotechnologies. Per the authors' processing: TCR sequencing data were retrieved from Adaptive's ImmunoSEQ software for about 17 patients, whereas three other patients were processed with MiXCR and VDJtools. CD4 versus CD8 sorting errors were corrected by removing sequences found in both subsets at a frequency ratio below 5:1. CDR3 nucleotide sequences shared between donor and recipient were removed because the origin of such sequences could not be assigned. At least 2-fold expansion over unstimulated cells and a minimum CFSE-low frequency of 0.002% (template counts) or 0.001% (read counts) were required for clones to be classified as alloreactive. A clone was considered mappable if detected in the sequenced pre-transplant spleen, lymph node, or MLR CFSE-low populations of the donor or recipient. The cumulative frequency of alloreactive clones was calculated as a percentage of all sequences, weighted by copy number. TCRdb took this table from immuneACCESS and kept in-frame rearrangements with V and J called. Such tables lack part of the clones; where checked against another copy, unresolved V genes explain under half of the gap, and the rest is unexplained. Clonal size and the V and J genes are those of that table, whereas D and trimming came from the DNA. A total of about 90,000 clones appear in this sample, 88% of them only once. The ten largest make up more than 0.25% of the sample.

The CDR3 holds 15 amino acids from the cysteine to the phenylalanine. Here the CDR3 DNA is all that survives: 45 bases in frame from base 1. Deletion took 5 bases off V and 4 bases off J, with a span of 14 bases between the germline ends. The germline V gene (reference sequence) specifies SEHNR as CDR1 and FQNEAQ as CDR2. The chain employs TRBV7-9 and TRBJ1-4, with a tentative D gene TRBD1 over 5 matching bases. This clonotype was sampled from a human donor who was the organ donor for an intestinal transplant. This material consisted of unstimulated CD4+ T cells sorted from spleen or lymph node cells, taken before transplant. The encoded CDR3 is CASSGMGRFNEKLFF. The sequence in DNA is TGTGCCAGCAGCGGAATGGGGCGGTTTAATGAAAAACTGTTTTTT.